These 11 T cell receptor beta chains share one sample of origin, sequenced in a study of persistence of HIV-infected CD4 T cells. The stimulus was an HIV-1 Gag 15-mer peptide pool, about 1 ug/peptide/mL. CD40L-negative CD69-negative CD45RO-high memory CD4+ T cells were sorted as populations depleted of antigen-responding cells. No antigen has been identified for these receptors. The libraries were made with immunoSEQ version 4 in survey mode. Sequenced by immunoSEQ multiplex PCR; TCRdb stores in-frame clones only, minus some. The sample carries just over 40,000 clones, around 78% recorded once. Sequencing was performed on CD4+ T cells sorted from PBMCs after roughly 19-hour stimulation, taken from a patient who received antiretroviral therapy. These receptors were collected from an adult man with HIV who was CMV-seropositive.

V is TRBV30 and J is TRBJ1-6; a possible D gene is TRBD1 (6 bases). The germline CDR1 and CDR2 sequences are GTSNPN and SVGIG (reference sequence). There are 13 residues in the CDR3. V was pared by 8 bases and J by 8 bases, with 16 bases between. CDR3 loop: CAQTDRRDSPLHF. Written as DNA, the CDR3 is TGTGCCCAAACGGACAGAAGGGATTCACCCCTCCACTTT.

The rearrangement uses TRBV3-1 (or the pseudogene TRBV3-2) and TRBJ1-3, with D uncertain. The length of the CDR3 is 15 residues. The germline CDR1 and CDR2 sequences are LGHDT and YNNKEL (reference sequence). Trimming removed 0 bases from V and 0 bases from J, with 6 bases in between. Here the CDR3 reads CASSQDASSGNTIYF. In DNA form, the CDR3 reads TGTGCCAGCAGCCAAGATGCCAGCTCTGGAAACACCATATATTTT.

The table lists this clone with a count of one. This chain uses TRBV29-1 with TRBJ2-7, with 7 bases that match TRBD1. J was trimmed by 2 bases and V by 4 bases; bases with no gene match: 5. Germline V CDR1 and CDR2: SQVTM, ANQGSEA. This CDR3 has 13 amino acids. The CDR3 region has the DNA TGCAGCGTTGGGCCAGGGGGTCCCTACGAGCAGTACTTC. Translating gives CSVGPGGPYEQYF.

This clone was detected once. This chain connects TRBV7-9 to TRBJ2-2; 13 bases align to TRBD2. With V trimmed by 6 bases and J by 6 bases, 4 bases remained unmatched. CDR1 and CDR2 (germline): SEHNR, FQNEAQ (reference sequence). This CDR3 has 15 amino acids. In DNA, the CDR3 is TGTGCCAGCAGACCAGGACTAGCGGGGGCCGGGGAGCTGTTTTTT. Translation: CASRPGLAGAGELFF.

V gene TRBV2 combines with J gene TRBJ1-2; 8 bases match TRBD1. The CDR3 runs to 15 residues. Germline loops: CDR1 SNHLY, CDR2 FYNNEI. Trimming removed 11 bases from V and 8 bases from J; junction bases left unmatched: 19. CDR3 amino acids: CAQRGQGAGTSGYTF. The CDR3 region has the DNA TGTGCCCAAAGGGGCCAGGGGGCGGGCACCTCGGGCTACACCTTC. The variable domain in full, with the rest retrieved from reference TRBV2 and TRBJ1-2, is EPEVTQTPSHQVTQMGQEVILRCVPISNHLYFYWYRQILGQKVEFLVSFYNNEISEKSEIFDDQFSVERPDGSNFTLKIRSTKLEDSAMYFCAQRGQGAGTSGYTFGSGTRLTVV.

Details on this clone: Relative to the germline gene, one junction end is altered; a read error may explain this. The chain recombines TRBV19 with TRBJ1-4; perhaps TRBD1 as D (5 bases). The CDR3 covers 12 residues. Germline lookup yields CDR1 LNHDA and CDR2 SQIVND (reference sequence). The CDR3 DNA sequence: TGTGCCAGTAGTCCGGGACCGCGGTTCCCCCATTTT. It encodes CASSPGPRFPHF.

The CDR3 protein is CASSQESLRQPQHF. The DNA of the CDR3 is TGTGCCAGCAGCCAAGAATCCCTGAGACAGCCCCAGCATTTT. The chain uses TRBV4-2 and TRBJ1-5; D uncertain. V shed 0 bases and J shed 7 bases, with 10 bases lying between them. Germline values: CDR1 LGHNA, CDR2 YNFKEQ. CDR3 size: 14 residues.

The rearrangement joins TRBV9 to TRBJ2-1; 8 positions match TRBD1. V gave up 2 bases and J gave up 7 bases; unmatched junction bases: 5. The CDR3 sequence is 14 residues long. CDR1 is SGDLS and CDR2 is YYNGEE in the germline V gene. CDR3 nucleotide sequence: TGTGCCAGCAGCGTCGACCGGGACAGGAATGAGCAGTTCTTC. Translated, it gives CASSVDRDRNEQFF. The complete variable domain, with remaining parts taken from reference TRBV9 and TRBJ2-1, reads DSGVTQTPKHLITATGQRVTLRCSPRSGDLSVYWYQQSLDQGLQFLIQYYNGEERAKGNILERFSAQQFPDLHSELNLSSLELGDSALYFCASSVDRDRNEQFFGPGTRLTVL.

The chain has TRBV10-3 and TRBJ1-2, with D perhaps TRBD1 (6 bases). V gave up 10 bases and J gave up 0 bases, with 9 bases separating them. The CDR3 is 12 residues long. Germline V gene sequence: CDR1 ENHRY, CDR2 SYGVKD. The CDR3, as DNA: TGTGCCAGCCAGGGGACTAACTATGGCTACACCTTC. This codes for CASQGTNYGYTF.

In this sample, this clone turned up once. V is TRBV30 and J is TRBJ2-2; maybe TRBD2 (5 bases). CDR1 is GTSNPN, CDR2 SVGIG, per germline (reference sequence). The V gene lost 3 bases and the J gene lost 4 bases, with 9 bases spanning the gap. This CDR3 region has 13 residues. The CDR3 protein is CAWRGSFTGELFF. The CDR3 DNA reads as TGTGCCTGGAGGGGGAGTTTCACCGGGGAGCTGTTTTTT.

This clone was seen just once. The V gene is TRBV6-5, the J gene TRBJ2-2, with D uncertain. V lost 5 bases and J 2 bases, leaving 9 bases between the germline ends. CDR1 is MNHEY, CDR2 SVGAGI, per germline. The CDR3 consists of 14 residues. The DNA for the CDR3 is TGTGCCAGCAGTAGTGGGGTCAACACCGGGGAGCTGTTTTTT. It yields the protein CASSSGVNTGELFF.